Listed below are T cell receptor beta chains from one sample, sequenced in a study of early T cells in non-severe SARS-CoV-2 infection. Using its own MiXCR run on the 5' RACE reads, TCRdb lists one record per CDR3 protein. The sample holds 32,000 or so distinct CDR3 sequences, about 6.1% seen once. Specimen: whole blood. These receptors were collected from an adult who was a healthcare worker with PCR-confirmed SARS-CoV-2 infection or an uninfected control (not recorded which). Each CDR3 is given with its conserved first and last residue. D genes are given only for firm matches. Only part of the rows carry a size: once, few, many, or a class if the clone is expanded.

j_call	v_call	d_call	clone_size	cdr3_nt	cdr3_aa
TRBJ1-4	TRBV4-3	-	many	TGCGCCAGCAGCCAAGATCTAGCGCGGGGGACTAATGAAAAACTGTTTTTT	CASSQDLARGTNEKLFF
TRBJ1-5	TRBV7-2	-	medium-sized	TGTGCCAGCAGCTTAGCGATGGACGGAGCCAATCAGCCCCAGCATTTT	CASSLAMDGANQPQHF
TRBJ2-1	TRBV7-9	-	few	TGTGCCAGCAGCTTGGCGGGCCCCGGTGAGCAGTTCTTC	CASSLAGPGEQFF
TRBJ2-3	TRBV4-2	TRBD2	few	TGTGCCAGCAGCCGGGCCGGACTAGCCGCAGATACGCAGTATTTT	CASSRAGLAADTQYF
TRBJ2-3	TRBV20-1	-	-	TGCAGTGCTACTATTAGCACAGATACGCAGTATTTT	CSATISTDTQYF
TRBJ2-3	TRBV20-1	-	few	TGCAGTGCTAGACGGGGCACAGATACGCAGTATTTT	CSARRGTDTQYF
TRBJ1-4	TRBV4-1	-	many	TGCGCCAGCAGCCATCTGACCCCCCGACAGGCAACTAATGAAAAACTGTTTTTT	CASSHLTPRQATNEKLFF
TRBJ2-7	TRBV6-5	-	-	TGTGCCAGCAGTACCCCGGACCCGATAGAGGCTATTCAGTACTTC	CASSTPDPIEAIQYF
TRBJ2-7	TRBV4-1	-	-	TGCGCCAGCAGCCAAGAAGGTCAGGGCTCCTACGAGCAGTACTTC	CASSQEGQGSYEQYF
TRBJ1-4	TRBV7-6	-	few	TGTGCCAGCAGTTCAGACAGGATGGAACTGTTTTTT	CASSSDRMELFF
TRBJ1-6	TRBV5-5	-	medium-sized	TGTGCCAGCAGCTTGATGGCATCTTTTAATTCACCCCTCCACTTT	CASSLMASFNSPLHF
TRBJ1-6	TRBV7-8	TRBD1	-	TGTGCCAGCAGCCAAATTGTGGACAGGGCTTATAATTCACCCCTCCACTTT	CASSQIVDRAYNSPLHF
TRBJ2-7	TRBV29-1	-	many	TGCAGCGTCACGGTCGGCGCCTACGAGCAGTACTTC	CSVTVGAYEQYF
TRBJ2-5	TRBV7-2	-	many	TGTGCCAGCAGCTTATCGTTGCGCGCGGAGACCCAGTACTTC	CASSLSLRAETQYF
TRBJ2-3	TRBV7-9	-	many	TGTGCCAGCAGCTTCGGGGAGAGCACAGATACGCAGTATTTT	CASSFGESTDTQYF
TRBJ2-1	TRBV29-1	-	many	TGCAGCGTTGAACTAGCGGAAAAACAGGGGTTGTACAATGAGCAGTTCTTC	CSVELAEKQGLYNEQFF
TRBJ2-5	TRBV29-1	-	many	TGCAGCGTCCTCAACAAAAAAGAGACCCAGTACTTC	CSVLNKKETQYF
TRBJ2-7	TRBV10-2	-	many	TGCGCCAGCACCCTAGGACTGGTCTACGAGCAGTACTTC	CASTLGLVYEQYF
TRBJ1-2	TRBV24-1	TRBD1	-	TGTGCCACCAGTGCCCAGGGGGGAGATGGCTACACCTTC	CATSAQGGDGYTF
TRBJ2-3	TRBV5-1	TRBD2	-	TGCGCCAGCAGCTCCACTAGCGGGGGATTAGATACGCAGTATTTT	CASSSTSGGLDTQYF
TRBJ2-6	TRBV7-9	-	many	TGTGCCAGCAGCTTAATCCAGTGGGTATCTGGGGCCAACGTCCTGACTTTC	CASSLIQWVSGANVLTF
TRBJ2-3	TRBV9	-	-	TGTGCCAGCAGCGTAGTGTCTCCCGGGGCGCAGTATTTT	CASSVVSPGAQYF
TRBJ2-7	TRBV28	-	many	TGTGCCAGCAGTTTCCAACCCCCGTCGTACTACGAGCAGTACTTC	CASSFQPPSYYEQYF
TRBJ1-2	TRBV6-1	-	many	TGTGCCAGCAGTGAAGGGCAGTTCTATGGCTACACCTTC	CASSEGQFYGYTF
TRBJ2-5	TRBV29-1	-	few	TGCAGCGTTGAATCCCAGGGGGGAGAGACCCAGTACTTC	CSVESQGGETQYF
TRBJ1-1	TRBV19	-	many	TGTGCCAGTAGTATCGAACCGGACACTGAAGCTTTCTTT	CASSIEPDTEAFF
TRBJ2-5	TRBV14	-	many	TGTGCCAGCAGTACCATGGGGCAATACCAAGAGACCCAGTACTTC	CASSTMGQYQETQYF
TRBJ2-3	TRBV20-1	-	few	TGCAGTGCCCCGGACTTATCTAGCACAGATACGCAGTATTTT	CSAPDLSSTDTQYF
TRBJ1-2	TRBV28	-	many	TGTGCCAGCAGCCAGGAGGCAGTCTATGGCTACACCTTC	CASSQEAVYGYTF